These 21 T cell receptor beta chains share one sample of origin, sequenced in a study of chemoradiotherapy in HPV16-positive cancers. This table comes from immunoSEQ multiplex PCR, and its TCRdb copy is limited to in-frame clones, with some not included. This sample has around 30,000 clones, with approximately 88% found just once. The material sequenced was blood, taken from a patient who underwent chemoradiotherapy. Every receptor here comes from a human donor with HPV-associated anogenital cancer.

DNA of the CDR3: TGTGCCAGAGGAGGGGGCCAAGGGTCTGGGGCCAACGTCCTGACTTTC. Translation gives CARGGGQGSGANVLTF. This chain connects TRBV2 to TRBJ2-6; perhaps TRBD1 as D (7 bases). The CDR3 sequence is 16 residues long. Germline V gene sequence: CDR1 SNHLY, CDR2 FYNNEI. V was cut by 9 bases and J by 1 base, with 16 bases left in between.

V is TRBV18 and J is TRBJ1-2, with TRBD1 as a possible D gene (5 bases). Germline loops: CDR1 KGHSH, CDR2 LQKENI. V was shortened by 4 bases and J by 13 bases, with 13 bases between the two germline ends. The CDR3 contains 11 residues. The CDR3: CASSQQAGCTF. In DNA form, the CDR3 reads TGTGCCAGCTCACAACAAGCAGGGTGCACCTTC.

V and J are TRBV5-6 and TRBJ1-6, with D tentatively TRBD1 (5 bases). Trimming left V 7 bases short and J 0 bases short, with 11 bases between. This CDR3 has 15 residues. Germline CDR1 is SGHDT and CDR2 is YYEEEE. This CDR3 is CASQTGYSYNSPLHF. In DNA form, the CDR3 reads TGTGCCAGCCAAACAGGCTACTCCTATAATTCACCCCTCCACTTT.

This clone was counted a few times. This sequence joins TRBV7-2 and TRBJ1-1; D is unclear. The ends were cut back, 1 base at V and 11 bases at J, with 14 bases in the middle. The CDR3 is 13 residues long. Germline V gives CDR1 SGHTA, CDR2 FQGNSA. The DNA for the CDR3 is TGTGCCAGCAGCTTAGGACGTGGGGTTGAGGCTTTCTTT. Translating gives CASSLGRGVEAFF.

This clone was found once. In DNA form, the CDR3 reads TGTGCCAGCAGCGTGACAGGAGACATCCAAGAGACCCAGTACTTC. This encodes CASSVTGDIQETQYF. This sequence joins TRBV9 and TRBJ2-5; D perhaps matches TRBD1 (6 bases). Germline values: CDR1 SGDLS, CDR2 YYNGEE. With 2 bases removed from V and 1 base from J, the gap between germline ends came to 12 bases. CDR3 length equals 15 residues.

The rearrangement uses TRBV10-3 and TRBJ2-2; 7 bases line up with TRBD1. This CDR3 contains 16 residues. CDR1 ENHRY and CDR2 SYGVKD come from the germline V gene. With 11 bases clipped from V and 0 bases from J, the junction kept 12 bases outside the gene matches. For the CDR3, the DNA is TGTGCCGTCAAAACCACCGGGACAGCGAACACCGGGGAGCTGTTTTTT. It is translated as CAVKTTGTANTGELFF.

The chain couples TRBV19 to TRBJ1-2; D is possibly TRBD1 (6 bases). CDR1 is LNHDA and CDR2 is SQIVND in the germline V gene (reference sequence). The CDR3 extends over 14 amino acids. The V end was cut by 3 bases, the J end by 4 bases, with 12 bases between. CDR3 nucleotides: TGTGCCAGTAGTATCCCAGGGGCCCTCTATGGCTACACCTTC. Translated: CASSIPGALYGYTF. Together with reference TRBV19 and TRBJ1-2, the CDR3 gives the full variable domain: DGGITQSPKYLFRKEGQNVTLSCEQNLNHDAMYWYRQDPGQGLRLIYYSQIVNDFQKGDIAEGYSVSREKKESFPLTVTSAQKNPTAFYLCASSIPGALYGYTFGSGTRLTVV.

The CDR3 nucleotides are TGCGCCAGCAGCCAGGGGGCGCGTACTGAAGCTTTCTTT. Its protein is CASSQGARTEAFF. The rearrangement joins TRBV4-1 to TRBJ1-1; possible D gene TRBD1, 6 bases. This CDR3 comprises 13 residues. Trimming cost V 3 bases and J 5 bases, with 10 bases left between them. Germline values: CDR1 MGHRA, CDR2 YSYEKL.

The chain combines TRBV6-5 with TRBJ1-5; 8 bases align to TRBD1. Germline V lookup: CDR1 MNHEY, CDR2 SVGAGI. Trimming took 5 bases from V and 7 from J; bases not matched to a gene: 10. The CDR3 runs to 15 residues. This CDR3 is CASSGSRGRGQPQHF. The CDR3 bases are TGTGCCAGCAGTGGCTCCAGGGGGCGAGGACAGCCCCAGCATTTT.

V is TRBV15 and J is TRBJ2-7; a possible D gene is TRBD2 (5 bases). Deletions cut 1 base from V and 0 bases from J, with 7 bases between. The CDR3 extends over 14 amino acids. Germline V lookup: CDR1 LNHNV, CDR2 YYDKDF (reference sequence). The CDR3 bases are TGTGCCACCAGCAGAGTAGGGAGCTCCTACGAGCAGTACTTC. This translates into CATSRVGSSYEQYF.

This clone is medium-sized. The rearrangement uses TRBV4-2 and TRBJ2-3; 8 positions agree with TRBD2. J lost 4 bases, V lost 0 bases, and 6 bases had no gene match. Germline loops: CDR1 LGHNA, CDR2 YNFKEQ. CDR3 length equals 16 residues. This CDR3 is CASSQEGAGGPDTQYF. CDR3 sequence (DNA): TGTGCCAGCAGCCAAGAGGGCGCGGGGGGCCCAGATACGCAGTATTTT.

The V and J genes are TRBV7-2 and TRBJ2-3; TRBD2 aligns across 14 bases. The CDR3 loop spans 15 amino acids. In germline, CDR1 is SGHTA, CDR2 FQGNSA. The trim removed 5 bases at V and 11 bases at J, leaving 9 bases unmatched. The CDR3 bases are TGTGCCAGCAGCGTGGTGGGGACTAGCGGGAGTGTGCAGTATTTT. It codes for CASSVVGTSGSVQYF.

This clone was recorded once. The J gene is TRBJ2-7, the V gene TRBV28, with 7 bases fitting TRBD1. Germline assignment: CDR1 MDHEN and CDR2 SYDVKM. CDR3 size: 14 residues. The V and J ends lost 5 bases and 4 bases, in that order; junction bases with no gene match: 8. The CDR3, as DNA: TGTGCCAGCAGTACTACGACAGGGTTTTACGAGCAGTACTTC. It specifies CASSTTTGFYEQYF.

The chain is built from TRBV18 and TRBJ1-1; 9 bases line up with TRBD1. Germline assignment: CDR1 KGHSH and CDR2 LQKENI. The CDR3 contains 13 residues. V shed 4 bases, J shed 10 bases, and the junction held 7 bases outside the gene matches. CDR3 in amino acids: CASSRQGEMGAFF. In nucleotides, the CDR3 is TGTGCCAGCTCACGACAGGGGGAAATGGGAGCTTTCTTT. Based on the CDR3 plus reference TRBV18 and TRBJ1-1, the full variable domain is NAGVMQNPRHLVRRRGQEARLRCSPMKGHSHVYWYRQLPEEGLKFMVYLQKENIIDESGMPKERFSAEFPKEGPSILRIQQVVRGDSAAYFCASSRQGEMGAFFGQGTRLTVV.

The rearrangement links TRBV27 to TRBJ2-7, with 10 bases that match TRBD2. The CDR3 spans 14 residues. The V and J ends lost 6 bases and 7 bases, in that order; junction bases with no gene match: 9. Germline-derived CDR1 and CDR2 are MNHEY and SMNVEV (reference sequence). CDR3 sequence (DNA): TGTGCCAGCAGGGACAGCGGGAGGGGGGGGGAGCAGTACTTC. Translation gives CASRDSGRGGEQYF.

The chain has TRBV6-1 and TRBJ2-3; 7 bases are a match to TRBD2. This CDR3 has 15 amino acids. The J segment lost 2 bases and the V segment lost 2 bases, leaving 4 bases of the junction unmatched. Germline V gene data show CDR1 as MNHNS and CDR2 as SASEGT. Written as DNA, the CDR3 is TGTGCCAGCAGTGAAAGGGGAGGGGACACAGATACGCAGTATTTT. This sequence encodes CASSERGGDTDTQYF.

This clone was counted a few times. V is TRBV19 and J is TRBJ1-1; no definite D call. The germline V gene has CDR1 LNHDA and CDR2 SQIVND (reference sequence). CDR3 length: 12 residues. Trimming pared 3 bases from V and 10 bases from J, leaving 12 bases between. The CDR3 bases are TGTGCCAGTAGTATTTTCGGGGAGGGAGCTTTCTTT. This gives the protein CASSIFGEGAFF.

This CDR3 is CASSLRWTENTEAFF. DNA for the CDR3: TGTGCCAGCAGCTTAAGATGGACGGAGAACACTGAAGCTTTCTTT. The gene calls are TRBV7-8 and TRBJ1-1; D not resolved. V gave up 2 bases and J gave up 1 base, with 11 bases separating them. This CDR3 region has 15 residues. Germline values: CDR1 SGHVS, CDR2 FQNEAQ. The whole variable domain, remainder taken from reference TRBV7-8 and TRBJ1-1, is GAGVSQSPRYKVAKRGQDVALRCDPISGHVSLFWYQQALGQGPEFLTYFQNEAQLDKSGLPSDRFFAERPEGSVSTLKIQRTQQEDSAVYLCASSLRWTENTEAFFGQGTRLTVV.

This rearrangement joins TRBV13 to TRBJ2-5; the D is unclear. The CDR3 consists of 12 residues. V was trimmed by 3 bases and J by 1 base, leaving 3 bases between them. CDR1 PRHDT and CDR2 FYEKMQ come from the germline V gene (reference sequence). CDR3 bases: TGTGCCAGCAGCTTCGGCCAAGAGACCCAGTACTTC. It translates to CASSFGQETQYF.

This rearrangement joins TRBV28 to TRBJ1-2, with D unclear. The ends were cut back, 4 bases at V and 0 bases at J, with 15 bases in the middle. There are 16 residues in the CDR3. Germline V CDR1 and CDR2: MDHEN, SYDVKM. CDR3 coding DNA: TGTGCCAGCAGTTCCCATCCGTTCGGTTCTAACTATGGCTACACCTTC. This sequence encodes CASSSHPFGSNYGYTF.

The chain joins TRBV6-1 to TRBJ2-6, with unresolved D. The CDR3 totals 15 residues. Looked up from germline, CDR1 is MNHNS and CDR2 is SASEGT. The V end lost 2 bases, the J end lost 2 bases, and 7 bases lay between the germline ends. CDR3: CASSESQAGANVLTF. CDR3 DNA: TGTGCCAGCAGTGAAAGTCAGGCTGGGGCCAACGTCCTGACTTTC.